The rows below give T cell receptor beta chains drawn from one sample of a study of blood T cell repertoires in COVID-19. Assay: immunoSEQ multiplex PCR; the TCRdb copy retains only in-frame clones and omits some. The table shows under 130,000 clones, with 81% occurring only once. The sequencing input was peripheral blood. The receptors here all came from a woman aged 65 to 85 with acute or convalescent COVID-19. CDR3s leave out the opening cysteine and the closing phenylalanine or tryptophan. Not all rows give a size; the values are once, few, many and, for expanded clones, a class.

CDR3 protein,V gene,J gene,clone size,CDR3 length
ASSEAGAGGYT,TRBV6-1,TRBJ1-2,NA,11
ASSSRGGLPTGELF,TRBV7-2,TRBJ2-2,NA,14
ASSYATGAF,TRBV5-8,TRBJ1-1,NA,9
ASSIPYRGGGYT,TRBV7-9,TRBJ1-2,NA,12
SASRAIPS,TRBV20-1,TRBJ1-1,once,8
ASSSTGDQPQH,TRBV7-9,TRBJ1-5,NA,11
ASSQAWSYNEQF,TRBV3-1/TRBV3-2,TRBJ2-1,NA,12
ASRRTESYGYT,TRBV6-5,TRBJ1-2,NA,11
ASSIHHSESYSYNEQF,TRBV19,TRBJ2-1,NA,16
ASSQGRPLGGDTEAF,TRBV4-1,TRBJ1-1,NA,15
ASSVTGGNAEAF,TRBV19,TRBJ1-1,few,12
AWSVYRSFQSREKLF,TRBV30,TRBJ1-4,NA,15
ASSSRAGELDTQY,TRBV7-2,TRBJ2-3,NA,13
ASSLGGRASYNEQF,TRBV5-4,TRBJ2-1,NA,14
ASSVGDRVETQY,TRBV9,TRBJ2-5,NA,12
ASSYSAGAAYEQY,TRBV6-2/TRBV6-3,TRBJ2-7,few,13
ASSRTSGGEQF,TRBV3-1/TRBV3-2,TRBJ2-1,NA,11
ASSPRQVGQGALNTEAF,TRBV7-2,TRBJ1-1,NA,17
ASSQDPFRGISYEQY,TRBV3-1/TRBV3-2,TRBJ2-7,once,15
ASSQGQYSNQPQH,TRBV3-1/TRBV3-2,TRBJ1-5,NA,13
ASSIDFRGRPQQPQH,TRBV19,TRBJ1-5,once,15
ASQWGQGFYEQY,TRBV30,TRBJ2-7,once,12
ASSFSGSSYNEQF,TRBV6-5,TRBJ2-1,NA,13
ASSLVKGAGTEAF,TRBV7-9,TRBJ1-1,NA,13
AISQTVVYGYT,TRBV10-3,TRBJ1-2,NA,11
ASSPGVLNTEAF,TRBV5-6,TRBJ1-1,NA,12
ASSLSGGGASYEQY,TRBV5-4,TRBJ2-7,NA,14
ASSKAGTSNTDTQY,TRBV21-1,TRBJ2-3,NA,14
SAETGNEQF,TRBV29-1,TRBJ2-1,NA,9